Below, one T cell receptor (beta chain) is given with its context. This sample was taken from a study of T cell responses to AZD1222 COVID-19 vaccine. Data came from immunoSEQ multiplex PCR; TCRdb stores just in-frame clones and leaves some out. Found here are 100,000 to 150,000 clones, roughly nine tenths of them singletons; the top ten hold 6% to 7.5%. This CDR3 is built from 14 residues. Per germline, CDR1 MDHEN and CDR2 SYDVKM. V was trimmed by 0 bases and J by 6 bases, leaving 12 bases between them. This TCR came from an adult in good health. The sequencing here drew on peripheral blood, taken on day 0 of AZD1222 vaccination. The rearrangement joins TRBV28 to TRBJ2-7; either TRBD1 or TRBD2 may supply D (6 bases each). The CDR3 sequence: CASSLWGGSGEQYF. For the CDR3, the DNA is TGTGCCAGCAGTTTATGGGGGGGCTCGGGCGAGCAGTACTTC.